This record concerns one T cell receptor beta chain sequence. V lost 1 base and J 8 bases, leaving 9 bases between the germline ends. This CDR3 is 14 amino acids long. Germline V lookup: CDR1 LNHNV, CDR2 YYDKDF (reference sequence). The data derive from a study of blood T cell repertoires in COVID-19. Under the authors' procedure: Counts of nucleated cells, estimated from reference gene primer amplification, were obtained. Assay: immunoSEQ multiplex PCR; the TCRdb copy retains only in-frame clones and omits some. V, J and clone size are taken as reported in that table, and D and trimming were inferred from the DNA itself. The sample lists about 59,000 clones, around 80% occurring once.

Material for sequencing was peripheral blood. The J gene is TRBJ1-6, the V gene TRBV15, with a tentative D call TRBD1 (5 bases). The origin of this receptor is a man aged 55 to 70 with acute or convalescent COVID-19. CDR3 DNA sequence: TGTGCCACCAGCAGAGCCGGGGGGGATTCACCCCTCCACTTT. Protein sequence: CATSRAGGDSPLHF.